This is a list of T cell receptor beta chains from one sample in a study of shared clonotypes between healthy human individuals. Measured with immunoSEQ multiplex PCR; TCRdb has only the in-frame clones, and not every one. The data contain roughly 1.4 million clones, less than 99% of them singletons. The sequenced sample was naive CD4+ T cells sorted from blood. These receptors were obtained from a man aged 25 to 40 in good health. CDR3s include the opening cysteine and the closing phenylalanine or tryptophan. D genes are given only for firm matches. Clone size is shown for a subset of rows, as once, few, many or a class of expanded clone.

-,TRBD2,TRBJ2-7,TRBV28,CASSNGIAGGIYEQYF,TGTGCCAGCAGTAACGGGATAGCGGGAGGGATCTACGAGCAGTACTTC
-,TRBD2,TRBJ2-1,TRBV27,CASSLTSGRRGNEQFF,TGTGCCAGCAGTTTAACTAGCGGGAGGAGGGGCAATGAGCAGTTCTTC
-,-,TRBJ1-3,TRBV9,CASSVGGVSGNTIYF,TGTGCCAGCAGCGTGGGGGGCGTCTCTGGAAACACCATATATTTT
-,-,TRBJ2-1,TRBV29-1,CSCPGTAYNEQFF,TGCAGCTGTCCCGGCACAGCCTACAATGAGCAGTTCTTC
-,-,TRBJ2-7,TRBV7-2,CASSPYQLDYEQYF,TGTGCCAGCAGCCCCTACCAGCTTGACTACGAGCAGTACTTC
-,TRBD1,TRBJ2-4,TRBV28,CASSRTGLTKNIQYF,TGTGCCAGCAGTAGGACAGGGCTAACCAAAAACATTCAGTACTTC
-,-,TRBJ2-3,TRBV28,CASSSPDPPAGGWDTQYF,TGTGCCAGCAGTTCCCCCGACCCCCCAGCGGGCGGGTGGGATACGCAGTATTTT
-,-,TRBJ2-2,TRBV7-7,CASSLDALNTGELFF,TGTGCTAGCAGCTTAGATGCGTTGAACACCGGGGAGCTGTTTTTT
-,-,TRBJ1-4,TRBV2,CASSGDTSGGSEKLFF,TGTGCCAGCAGTGGAGACACCTCCGGGGGGTCTGAAAAACTGTTTTTT
-,TRBD1,TRBJ2-7,TRBV9,CASSETGGGLDEQYF,TGTGCCAGCAGCGAGACAGGGGGCGGGTTGGACGAGCAGTACTTC
-,-,TRBJ2-7,TRBV2,CASSEESWGAYEQYF,TGTGCCAGCAGTGAAGAGTCGTGGGGGGCCTACGAGCAGTACTTC
-,-,TRBJ1-1,TRBV10-3,CAISESDGGGTEAFF,TGTGCCATCAGTGAGTCAGACGGCGGAGGGACTGAAGCTTTCTTT
-,TRBD1,TRBJ1-1,TRBV6-6,CAIGDRGGPKTEAFF,TGTGCCATCGGGGACAGGGGGGGACCGAAGACTGAAGCTTTCTTT
-,-,TRBJ2-7,TRBV7-9,CASSLALGAASHEQYF,TGTGCCAGCAGCTTAGCGCTCGGCGCCGCCTCCCACGAGCAGTACTTC
-,-,TRBJ1-1,TRBV20-1,CSASLATEAFF,TGCAGTGCTAGTCTCGCCACTGAAGCTTTCTTT
-,TRBD1,TRBJ1-2,TRBV15,CATSREGAIYGYTF,TGTGCCACCAGCAGGGAGGGGGCAATCTATGGCTACACCTTC
-,-,TRBJ1-5,TRBV7-2,CASSGRREPQHF,TGTGCCAGCAGCGGCCGCCGTGAGCCCCAGCATTTT
-,-,TRBJ2-5,TRBV6-4,CASSDSGGIRSQETQYF,TGTGCCAGCAGTGACTCGGGGGGTATCAGGAGTCAAGAGACCCAGTACTTC
-,-,TRBJ1-3,TRBV5-1,CASSLSQSFSGNTIYF,TGCGCCAGCAGCTTGTCACAGTCCTTCTCTGGAAACACCATATATTTT
-,-,TRBJ2-7,TRBV28,CASSSTGQRSYEQYF,TGTGCCAGCAGTTCTACAGGGCAGAGGTCCTACGAGCAGTACTTC
-,TRBD2,TRBJ2-7,TRBV2,CASSGRSYEQYF,TGTGCCAGCAGCGGGAGGAGCTACGAGCAGTACTTC
-,-,TRBJ2-5,TRBV5-1,CASSLSGRGETQYF,TGCGCCAGCAGCTTGAGCGGACGGGGGGAGACCCAGTACTTC
-,-,TRBJ2-7,TRBV7-3,CASSPHREGRYEQYF,TGTGCCAGCAGCCCCCACCGCGAGGGCCGATACGAGCAGTACTTC
-,TRBD2,TRBJ2-2,TRBV2,CASRAGVTGELFF,TGTGCCAGCAGGGCGGGAGTCACCGGGGAGCTGTTTTTT
-,-,TRBJ2-6,TRBV5-4,CASSPPGTKHHSGANVLTF,TGTGCCAGCAGCCCCCCCGGCACAAAACACCACTCTGGGGCCAACGTCCTGACTTTC
-,TRBD1,TRBJ1-5,TRBV27,CASSRGQGTGQPQHF,TGTGCCAGCAGTCGAGGACAGGGGACGGGGCAGCCCCAGCATTTT
once,-,TRBJ1-1,TRBV5-4,CASSLVGTNTEAFF,TGTGCCAGCAGCTTGGTTGGGACGAACACTGAAGCTTTCTTT
-,-,TRBJ2-7,TRBV11-2,CASSLRVYYEQYF,TGTGCCAGCAGCTTACGTGTATATTACGAGCAGTACTTC
once,TRBD2,TRBJ2-3,TRBV18,CASSPGTSGSGDTQYF,TGTGCCAGCTCACCAGGGACTAGCGGGAGTGGTGATACGCAGTATTTT
-,TRBD1,TRBJ2-1,TRBV7-6,CASSYRGDRVVDEQFF,TGTGCCAGCAGCTACCGAGGTGACAGGGTAGTCGATGAGCAGTTCTTC
-,TRBD1,TRBJ2-7,TRBV27,CASSSRTGLYF,TGTGCCAGCAGTTCCCGGACAGGGTTATACTTC
-,TRBD1,TRBJ1-1,TRBV5-6,CASSLAFGQGLNTEAFF,TGTGCCAGCAGCTTGGCCTTTGGACAGGGTTTGAACACTGAAGCTTTCTTT
once,-,TRBJ2-1,TRBV7-9,CASSPRRLLYNEQFF,TGTGCCAGCAGCCCCCGCAGGTTATTGTACAATGAGCAGTTCTTC
-,-,TRBJ2-3,TRBV7-3,CASSLMPSGTDTQYF,TGTGCCAGCAGCTTAATGCCTTCTGGCACAGATACGCAGTATTTT
-,-,TRBJ1-3,TRBV6-1,CASTTLEGGNTIYF,TGTGCCAGCACCACACTGGAAGGTGGAAACACCATATATTTT
-,TRBD2,TRBJ2-5,TRBV9,CASSVARTSGQETQYF,TGTGCCAGCAGCGTAGCAAGGACTAGCGGACAAGAGACCCAGTACTTC
-,TRBD1,TRBJ2-5,TRBV10-3,CAISERTGTGQETQYF,TGTGCCATCAGTGAGAGAACCGGGACAGGGCAAGAGACCCAGTACTTC
-,-,TRBJ2-7,TRBV5-6,CASSWGQVYEQYF,TGTGCCAGCAGCTGGGGGCAGGTATACGAGCAGTACTTC
-,-,TRBJ1-5,TRBV5-1,CASSLKGGQPQHF,TGCGCCAGCAGCTTGAAAGGTGGACAGCCCCAGCATTTT
-,-,TRBJ1-4,TRBV18,CASSPRWGNSNSTNEKLFF,TGTGCCAGCTCACCGCGGTGGGGGAACTCAAATTCAACTAATGAAAAACTGTTTTTT
-,-,TRBJ2-1,TRBV2,CASSPGGTKAFF,TGTGCCAGCAGCCCTGGGGGGACCAAGGCGTTCTTC
-,-,TRBJ2-2,TRBV5-6,CASRRRRDFTGELFF,TGTGCCAGCAGACGACGACGGGACTTTACCGGGGAGCTGTTTTTT
-,TRBD2,TRBJ2-7,TRBV28,CASSPTTPGLAGVREQYF,TGTGCCAGCAGTCCCACGACACCGGGACTAGCGGGAGTGCGGGAGCAGTACTTC
-,-,TRBJ2-7,TRBV20-1,CSASAPYEQYF,TGCAGTGCTAGCGCCCCATACGAGCAGTACTTC
-,TRBD1,TRBJ1-5,TRBV7-9,CASSSNRGQEPQHF,TGTGCCAGCAGCTCCAACAGGGGGCAGGAGCCCCAGCATTTT
-,-,TRBJ2-3,TRBV7-2,CASSLASGSTDTQYF,TGTGCCAGCAGCTTAGCGTCAGGGAGCACAGATACGCAGTATTTT
-,-,TRBJ2-7,TRBV5-5,CASSLGASSPYEQYF,TGTGCCAGCAGCTTGGGGGCTAGCTCGCCCTACGAGCAGTACTTC
-,-,TRBJ2-7,TRBV21-1,CASSKFGLISYEQYF,TGTGCCAGCAGCAAATTCGGACTGATTAGCTACGAGCAGTACTTC
-,TRBD2,TRBJ2-1,TRBV2,CASSEIGLAGQNEQFF,TGTGCCAGCAGTGAAATCGGACTAGCCGGACAGAATGAGCAGTTCTTC
-,TRBD2,TRBJ2-1,TRBV2,CASSVLAGALFF,TGTGCCAGCAGTGTCCTAGCGGGAGCTTTGTTCTTC
-,TRBD2,TRBJ2-7,TRBV28,CASSQGLQAGPLYEQYF,TGTGCCAGCAGCCAGGGCCTCCAAGCGGGACCTTTATACGAGCAGTACTTC
once,-,TRBJ2-7,TRBV11-2,CASSSRADSSYEQYF,TGTGCCAGCAGCTCTAGGGCAGACAGTTCCTACGAGCAGTACTTC
-,-,TRBJ2-7,TRBV9,CASSPRATLSYEQYF,TGTGCCAGCAGCCCTAGAGCGACCCTTTCCTACGAGCAGTACTTC
-,-,TRBJ1-5,TRBV28,CASSQHQPQHF,TGTGCCAGCAGCCAACATCAGCCCCAGCATTTT
-,TRBD1,TRBJ1-3,TRBV6-1,CASWWTGGNTIYF,TGTGCCAGCTGGTGGACAGGGGGAAACACCATATATTTT
once,TRBD1,TRBJ2-7,TRBV18,CASSPYDTKDRAKLSYEQYF,TGTGCCAGCTCACCTTATGACACAAAGGACAGGGCAAAACTCTCCTACGAGCAGTACTTC